The 16 T cell receptor beta chains reported below all come from one sample, sequenced in a study of identical twins. MiXCR, run by TCRdb on the 5' RACE reads, gives a single entry per CDR3 protein. Of about 240,000 distinct CDR3 sequences in the sample, more than 9% were seen once. The sequencing sample was made of memory T cells sorted from blood. These receptors were obtained from a man aged 45 to 65 in good health.

V is TRBV7-8 and J is TRBJ1-6, with a possible D match to TRBD1 (5 bases). Germline V gene lookup returns CDR1 SGHVS and CDR2 FQNEAQ. This CDR3 spans 12 amino acids. The germline V and J ends were trimmed by 2 bases and 14 bases, with 10 bases remaining between them. CDR3 in DNA: TGTGCCAGCAGCTTATCTGGGGGATCCCTCCACTTT. This encodes CASSLSGGSLHF.

In this sample, this clonotype turned up a few times. The chain uses TRBV7-9 and TRBJ1-2; D might be TRBD1 (6 bases). CDR1 is SEHNR and CDR2 is FQNEAQ in the germline V gene (reference sequence). V lost 5 bases and J lost 1, with 11 bases in between. The CDR3 is made up of 14 amino acids. CDR3 in amino acids: CASSAQGLNYGYTF. Here the CDR3 DNA reads TGTGCCAGCAGCGCACAGGGTCTTAACTATGGCTACACCTTC.

This clonotype was seen only a few times. The chain has TRBV18 and TRBJ2-7, with 7 bases lining up with TRBD1. Trimming removed 0 bases from V and 3 bases from J; junction bases left unmatched: 5. Germline loops: CDR1 KGHSH, CDR2 LQKENI. The CDR3 is 15 amino acids. CDR3 sequence: CASSPPGRGFYEQYF. The CDR3 coding sequence is TGTGCCAGCTCACCACCCGGCAGGGGGTTCTACGAGCAGTACTTC.

The V gene is TRBV14, the J gene TRBJ2-1; D is unresolved. Per germline, CDR1 SGHDN and CDR2 FVKESK. Deletions cut 2 bases from V and 2 bases from J, with 10 bases between. There are 15 residues in the CDR3. In DNA form, the CDR3 reads TGTGCCAGCAGCCAAACGACTGGAACCTACAATGAGCAGTTCTTC. It is translated as CASSQTTGTYNEQFF.

This clonotype has at least ten counts. J is TRBJ2-7 and V is TRBV7-2; TRBD2 agrees at 7 bases. The CDR3 is 16 amino acids. Germline-derived CDR1 and CDR2 are SGHTA and FQGNSA. The V gene end was trimmed by 1 base and the J gene end by 7 bases; junction bases not matched to a gene: 13. CDR3 sequence (DNA): TGTGCCAGCAGCTTAGAGGGAGGGCGGCAGGGAATTGAGCAGTACTTC. Its protein is CASSLEGGRQGIEQYF.

The chain is built from TRBV7-9 and TRBJ2-5; D is perhaps TRBD1 (5 bases). The ends were cut back, 2 bases at V and 7 bases at J, with 20 bases in the middle. The CDR3 is 16 residues long. Per germline, CDR1 SEHNR and CDR2 FQNEAQ (reference sequence). DNA of the CDR3: TGTGCCAGCAGCTTACTCAAGGGCAAGGGGTTTGGGACCCAGTACTTC. It specifies CASSLLKGKGFGTQYF.

This clonotype was seen ten or more times. CDR3 sequence (DNA): TGCAGTGCTAGCGGCAGGGGGAGCACAGATACGCAGTATTTT. It encodes CSASGRGSTDTQYF. The genes are TRBV20-1 and TRBJ2-3, with TRBD1 matching over 7 bases. Germline V gene lookup returns CDR1 DFQATT and CDR2 SNEGSKA (reference sequence). V lost 3 bases, J lost 0 bases, and 3 bases stayed unmatched. The CDR3 covers 14 residues.

This clonotype was observed at least ten times. The chain combines TRBV5-1 with TRBJ1-1; D is possibly TRBD1 (6 bases). The V gene lost 3 bases and the J gene lost 0 bases, with 6 bases spanning the gap. Looked up from germline, CDR1 is SGHRS and CDR2 is YFSETQ. CDR3 length equals 13 residues. In DNA, the CDR3 is TGCGCCAGCAGCTGGACAGTGAACACTGAAGCTTTCTTT. It translates to CASSWTVNTEAFF.

There are a few counts of this clonotype. This rearrangement joins TRBV6-2 or TRBV6-3 to TRBJ2-1; 10 positions match TRBD2. Trimming at V came to 7 bases and at J to 8 bases, leaving 8 bases not matched to a gene. The CDR3 totals 14 residues. Germline V gene lookup returns CDR1 MNHEY and CDR2 SVGEGT. In DNA form, the CDR3 reads TGTGCCAGCACCAAAAGCGGGAGGGAAGATGAGCAGTTCTTC. Translation gives CASTKSGREDEQFF.

This clonotype was counted at least ten times. The chain couples TRBV5-1 to TRBJ2-1; 11 bases are shared with TRBD2. V lost 0 bases, J lost 4 bases, and 3 bases stayed unmatched. The CDR3 consists of 16 residues. Germline assignment: CDR1 SGHRS and CDR2 YFSETQ. The CDR3 bases are TGCGCCAGCAGCTTGGATACTAGCGGGGGTTACAATGAGCAGTTCTTC. The encoded protein is CASSLDTSGGYNEQFF. Full variable domain (rest looked up from reference TRBV5-1 and TRBJ2-1): KAGVTQTPRYLIKTRGQQVTLSCSPISGHRSVSWYQQTPGQGLQFLFEYFSETQRNKGNFPGRFSGRQFSNSRSEMNVSTLELGDSALYLCASSLDTSGGYNEQFFGPGTRLTVL.

This clonotype was counted many times. The CDR3 DNA reads TGCAGTGCTAGATGGGGGCGTCGCACAGATACGCAGTATTTT. This encodes CSARWGRRTDTQYF. J is TRBJ2-3 and V is TRBV20-1, with a possible D match to TRBD1 (6 bases). This CDR3 is 14 amino acids long. Trimming cost V 2 bases and J 1 base, with 10 bases left between them. The germline V gene has CDR1 DFQATT and CDR2 SNEGSKA (reference sequence).

The chain employs TRBV5-1 and TRBJ2-2; TRBD1 or TRBD2 may be the D gene (5 bases each). The V and J ends lost 0 bases and 0 bases respectively, with 9 bases between them. Looked up from germline, CDR1 is SGHRS and CDR2 is YFSETQ. There are 16 residues in the CDR3. The CDR3 reads CASSLDGAPNTGELFF. The CDR3 DNA follows: TGCGCCAGCAGCTTGGACGGGGCTCCGAACACCGGGGAGCTGTTTTTT.

V and J are TRBV27 and TRBJ1-2, with D maybe TRBD1 (6 bases). The V gene's germline CDR1 is MNHEY and CDR2 SMNVEV (reference sequence). Trimming left V 6 bases short and J 4 bases short, with 12 bases between. CDR3 size: 13 residues. CDR3 loop: CASSNREGYGYTF. Written as DNA, the CDR3 is TGTGCCAGCAGCAACAGGGAAGGCTATGGCTACACCTTC.

This clonotype has a count of ten or more. This chain links TRBV20-1 with TRBJ2-2; D is perhaps TRBD2 (6 bases). The V gene's germline CDR1 is DFQATT and CDR2 SNEGSKA (reference sequence). V lost 0 bases and J 13 bases, leaving 9 bases between the germline ends. The CDR3 covers 11 residues. The chain's CDR3 is CSARDRGGLFF. DNA of the CDR3: TGCAGTGCTAGAGATAGGGGAGGGCTGTTTTTT.

This clonotype was detected only a few times. The genes are TRBV3-1 and TRBJ1-1; D is uncertain. V lost 3 bases to trimming and J lost 7 bases, with 12 bases between them. This CDR3 is 13 amino acids long. Germline V gene lookup returns CDR1 LGHDT and CDR2 YNNKEL (reference sequence). DNA of the CDR3: TGTGCCAGCAGCCATCTGGACCGGGGTGAAGCTTTCTTT. Translation: CASSHLDRGEAFF. The full variable domain, rest sourced from reference TRBV3-1 and TRBJ1-1, is DTAVSQTPKYLVTQMGNDKSIKCEQNLGHDTMYWYKQDSKKFLKIMFSYNNKELIINETVPNRFSPKSPDKAHLNLHINSLELGDSAVYFCASSHLDRGEAFFGQGTRLTVV.

This chain connects TRBV20-1 to TRBJ1-1; the D gene is possibly TRBD1 (5 bases). Germline V gene data show CDR1 as DFQATT and CDR2 as SNEGSKA (reference sequence). Trimming removed 5 bases at V and 11 bases at J, with 15 bases between. The CDR3 loop spans 11 amino acids. The CDR3 sequence is CSAPSGGKAFF. The CDR3 region has the DNA TGCAGTGCTCCCTCCGGGGGGAAGGCTTTCTTT.